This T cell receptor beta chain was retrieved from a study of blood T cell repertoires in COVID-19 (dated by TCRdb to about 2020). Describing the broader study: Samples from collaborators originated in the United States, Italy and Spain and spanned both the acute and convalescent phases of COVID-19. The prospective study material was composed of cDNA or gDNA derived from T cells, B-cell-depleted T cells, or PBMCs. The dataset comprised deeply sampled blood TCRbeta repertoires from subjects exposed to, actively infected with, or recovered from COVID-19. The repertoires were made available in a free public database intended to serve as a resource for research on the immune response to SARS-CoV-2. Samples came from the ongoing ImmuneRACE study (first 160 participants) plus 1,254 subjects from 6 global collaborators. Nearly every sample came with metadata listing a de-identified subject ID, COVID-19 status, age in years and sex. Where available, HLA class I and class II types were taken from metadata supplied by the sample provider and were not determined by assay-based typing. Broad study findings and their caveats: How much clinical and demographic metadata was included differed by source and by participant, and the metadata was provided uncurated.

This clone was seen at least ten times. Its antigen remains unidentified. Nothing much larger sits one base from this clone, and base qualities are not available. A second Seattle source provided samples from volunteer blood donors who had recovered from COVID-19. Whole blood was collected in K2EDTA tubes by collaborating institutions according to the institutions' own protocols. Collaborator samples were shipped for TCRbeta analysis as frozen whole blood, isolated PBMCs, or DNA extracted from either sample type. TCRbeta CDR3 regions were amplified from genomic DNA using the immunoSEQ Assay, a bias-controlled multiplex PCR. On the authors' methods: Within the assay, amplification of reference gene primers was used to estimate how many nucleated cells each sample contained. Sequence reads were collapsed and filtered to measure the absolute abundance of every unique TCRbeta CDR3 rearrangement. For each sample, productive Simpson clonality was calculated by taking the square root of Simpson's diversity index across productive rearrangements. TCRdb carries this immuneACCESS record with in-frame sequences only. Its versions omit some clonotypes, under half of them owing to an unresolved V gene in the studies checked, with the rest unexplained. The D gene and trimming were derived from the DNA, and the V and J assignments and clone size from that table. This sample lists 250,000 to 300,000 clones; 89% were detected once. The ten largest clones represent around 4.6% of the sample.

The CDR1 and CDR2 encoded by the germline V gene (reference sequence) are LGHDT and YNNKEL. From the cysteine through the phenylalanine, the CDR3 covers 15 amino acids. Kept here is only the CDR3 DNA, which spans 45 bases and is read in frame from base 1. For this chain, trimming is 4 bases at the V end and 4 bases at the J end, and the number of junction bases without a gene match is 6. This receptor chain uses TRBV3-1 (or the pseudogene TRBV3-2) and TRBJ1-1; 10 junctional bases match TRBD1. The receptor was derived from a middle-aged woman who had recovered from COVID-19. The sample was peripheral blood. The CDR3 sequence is CASSLGTGVSTEAFF. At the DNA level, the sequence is TGTGCCAGCAGCCTCGGGACAGGGGTCTCCACTGAAGCTTTCTTT.